The clone carrying this TCR beta chain was found many times. The CDR3 length is 13 residues. The V end lost 3 bases, the J end lost 10 bases, and 16 bases lay between the germline ends. Germline-derived CDR1 and CDR2 are DFQATT and SNEGSKA (reference sequence). The library was built from about 370 ng RNA with molecular barcoded adaptors for alpha/delta and beta/gamma chains. TCRdb passed the reads through MiXCR, listing each CDR3 protein once. Among 37,000 or so distinct CDR3 sequences listed, around 15% were seen once. Sampling of bone marrow took place during active disease in every patient. This sample was taken from a study of read filtering for tumor transcriptome and immune sequencing.

The chain combines TRBV20-1 with TRBJ2-1, with D perhaps matching TRBD1 (6 bases). The receptor comes from a donor over 35 with multiple myeloma. Sequencing was performed on a population of CD138-negative cells sorted from bone marrow. CDR3 protein: CSASRTNREEQFF. CDR3 in DNA: TGCAGTGCTAGCCGAACCAACAGGGAAGAGCAGTTCTTC.